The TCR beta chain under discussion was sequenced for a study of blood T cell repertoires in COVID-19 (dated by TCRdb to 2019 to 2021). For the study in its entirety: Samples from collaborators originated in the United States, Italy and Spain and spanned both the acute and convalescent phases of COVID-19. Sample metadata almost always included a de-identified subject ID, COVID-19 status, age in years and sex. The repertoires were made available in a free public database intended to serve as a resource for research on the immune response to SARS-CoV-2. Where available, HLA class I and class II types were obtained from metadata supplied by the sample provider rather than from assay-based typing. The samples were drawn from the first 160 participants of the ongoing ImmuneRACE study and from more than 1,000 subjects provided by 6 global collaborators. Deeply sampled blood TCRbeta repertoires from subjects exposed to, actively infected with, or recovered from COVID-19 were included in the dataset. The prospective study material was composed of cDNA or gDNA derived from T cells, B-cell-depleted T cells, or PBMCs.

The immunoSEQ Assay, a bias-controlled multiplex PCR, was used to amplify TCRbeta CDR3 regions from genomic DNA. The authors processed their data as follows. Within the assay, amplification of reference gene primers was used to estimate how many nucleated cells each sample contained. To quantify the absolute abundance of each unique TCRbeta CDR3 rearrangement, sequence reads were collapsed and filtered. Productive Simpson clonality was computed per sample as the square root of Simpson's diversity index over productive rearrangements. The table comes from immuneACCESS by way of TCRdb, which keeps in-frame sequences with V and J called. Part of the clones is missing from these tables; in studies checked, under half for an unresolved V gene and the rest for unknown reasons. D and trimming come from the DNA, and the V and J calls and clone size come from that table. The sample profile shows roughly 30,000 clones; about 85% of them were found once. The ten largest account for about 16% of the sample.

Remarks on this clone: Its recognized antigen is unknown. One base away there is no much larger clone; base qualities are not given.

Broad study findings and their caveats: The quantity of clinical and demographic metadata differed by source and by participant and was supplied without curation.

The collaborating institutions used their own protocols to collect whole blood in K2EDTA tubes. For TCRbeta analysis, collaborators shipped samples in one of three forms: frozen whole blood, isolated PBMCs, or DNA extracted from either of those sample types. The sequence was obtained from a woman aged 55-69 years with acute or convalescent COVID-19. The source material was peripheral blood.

The nucleotide sequence reads as follows: TGTGCCAACCAGGGACAGAGTAATGAAAAACTGTTTTTT. Translated, it gives CANQGQSNEKLFF. Rearrangement joined TRBV21-1 to TRBJ1-4; the D call TRBD1 from the table was never checked on the DNA. TRBV21-1 has pseudogene status. The CDR3 holds 13 amino acids from the cysteine to the phenylalanine. Just CDR3 DNA is preserved here, 39 bases in frame from base 1.